One sample yielded the 15 T cell receptor beta chains listed below, sequenced in a study of early T cells in non-severe SARS-CoV-2 infection. TCRdb processed the 5' RACE reads anew with MiXCR; each CDR3 protein has one entry. The sample carries roughly 60,000 distinct CDR3 sequences, around 12% recorded once. The specimen sequenced was whole blood. These receptors all come from an adult who was a healthcare worker with PCR-confirmed SARS-CoV-2 infection or an uninfected control (not recorded which).

The sample holds many counts of this clonotype. The CDR3 DNA follows: TGTGCCGCGAGCGGGGTTCGGGCAGATACGCAGTATTTT. Amino acids: CAASGVRADTQYF. The chain links TRBV19 to TRBJ2-3, with TRBD2 matching over 7 bases. Germline assignment: CDR1 LNHDA and CDR2 SQIVND (reference sequence). The trim removed 11 bases at V and 4 bases at J, leaving 9 bases unmatched. This CDR3 spans 13 amino acids.

This clonotype was picked up a small number of times. The rearrangement joins TRBV5-1 to TRBJ2-2; 10 nucleotides match TRBD1. V shed 4 bases, J shed 4 bases, and the junction held 4 bases outside the gene matches. CDR3 length equals 15 residues. CDR1 and CDR2 (germline): SGHRS, YFSETQ. The CDR3 DNA sequence: TGCGCCAGCAGCCGGGACAGGGGAGGCACCGGGGAGCTGTTTTTT. Protein: CASSRDRGGTGELFF.

In its sample, this clonotype was seen a few times. The chain carries TRBV5-1 and TRBJ1-5; D is undetermined. In germline, CDR1 is SGHRS, CDR2 YFSETQ. V lost 0 bases, J lost 3 bases, and 4 bases lay in between. The CDR3 has 13 amino acids. CDR3 amino acids: CASSLDLNQPQHF. In DNA, the CDR3 is TGCGCCAGCAGCTTGGATCTCAATCAGCCCCAGCATTTT.

The genes are TRBV6-1 and TRBJ1-4; D ambiguous. Trimming removed 6 bases from V and 3 bases from J, with 17 bases in between. Per germline, CDR1 MNHNS and CDR2 SASEGT. The CDR3 is 16 residues long. For the CDR3, the DNA is TGTGCCAGCAGGGACGTCAAAAGGGCGGCTAATGAAAAACTGTTTTTT. Its protein is CASRDVKRAANEKLFF.

This chain links TRBV24-1 with TRBJ2-2, with D possibly TRBD1 on 6 matching bases. V lost 4 bases, J lost 8 bases, and 19 bases lay in between. The CDR3 has 16 residues. Germline V CDR1 and CDR2: KGHDR, SFDVKD. CDR3 sequence reads: CATSDRPGRGKGELFF. For the CDR3, the DNA is TGTGCCACCAGTGACCGCCCGGGCAGGGGAAAAGGGGAGCTGTTTTTT.

The chain combines TRBV10-1 with TRBJ1-1; 10 nucleotides agree with TRBD1. The germline gives CDR1 WNHNN, CDR2 SYGVQD (reference sequence). The CDR3 consists of 18 residues. Germline trimming cut 2 bases from V and 4 bases from J; bases unmatched to any gene: 13. The CDR3 DNA is TGCGCCAGCAGTGAGAACTATCCCCGGTGGGACAGGGGCACTGAAGCTTTCTTT. As protein: CASSENYPRWDRGTEAFF.

This rearrangement joins TRBV7-9 to TRBJ1-2, with TRBD1 matching over 8 bases. Germline-derived CDR1 and CDR2 are SEHNR and FQNEAQ (reference sequence). There are 14 residues in the CDR3. For the CDR3, the DNA is TGTACCACCACCGGGACAGGCCTGTTCTATGGCTACACCTTC. It specifies CTTTGTGLFYGYTF.

A single count supports this clonotype. J is TRBJ1-5 and V is TRBV27; D not resolved. The germline V gene encodes CDR1 MNHEY and CDR2 SMNVEV (reference sequence). CDR3 length: 14 residues. The ends were cut back, 3 bases at V and 3 bases at J, with 9 bases in the middle. The CDR3 DNA is TGTGCCAGCAGTTTGTCGGGGAACAATCAGCCCCAGCATTTT. The encoded protein is CASSLSGNNQPQHF.

This clonotype was seen a handful of times. The chain has TRBV6-2 or TRBV6-3 and TRBJ2-1, with TRBD1 matching 10 bases. This CDR3 spans 18 amino acids. The V and J ends lost 1 base and 1 base, in that order; junction bases with no gene match: 7. Germline values: CDR1 MNHEY, CDR2 SVGEGT. The CDR3: CASSYLLGTGVSYNEQFF. CDR3 in DNA: TGTGCCAGCAGTTACTTACTAGGGACAGGGGTATCCTACAATGAGCAGTTCTTC.

This clonotype was recorded at least ten times. The V and J genes are TRBV7-6 and TRBJ2-1; D perhaps matches TRBD1 (6 bases). CDR3 length: 13 amino acids. Per the germline V gene, CDR1 is SGHVS and CDR2 is FNYEAQ. V dropped 5 bases and J dropped 5 bases, with 10 bases sitting between them. The CDR3 region is CASSPGQNNEQFF. CDR3 DNA sequence: TGTGCCAGCAGCCCGGGACAAAACAATGAGCAGTTCTTC.

This clonotype was seen a few times. The rearrangement uses TRBV2 and TRBJ1-2; D remains ambiguous. This CDR3 region has 13 residues. Germline V gives CDR1 SNHLY, CDR2 FYNNEI. Trimming took 4 bases from V and 4 from J, leaving 10 bases between them. This CDR3 reads CASSGGGSYGYTF. In DNA form, the CDR3 reads TGTGCCAGCAGTGGCGGAGGGTCCTATGGCTACACCTTC.

This clonotype has a count of ten or more. This chain connects TRBV20-1 to TRBJ1-2; 10 positions match TRBD1. With 0 bases clipped from V and 2 bases from J, the junction kept 3 bases outside the gene matches. Germline V lookup: CDR1 DFQATT, CDR2 SNEGSKA (reference sequence). The CDR3 sequence is 15 residues long. The CDR3 bases are TGCAGTGCTAGAGATCGGGGACAGGGGAACTATGGCTACACCTTC. Translation: CSARDRGQGNYGYTF.

V and J are TRBV4-1 and TRBJ1-1, with no clear D. Between the trimmed V and J ends, which lost 1 base and 5 bases, there was a span of 8 bases. The CDR3 loop spans 13 amino acids. CDR1 MGHRA and CDR2 YSYEKL come from the germline V gene. The CDR3 reads CASSQVMGTEAFF. For the CDR3, the DNA is TGCGCCAGCAGCCAAGTAATGGGGACTGAAGCTTTCTTT.

The chain has TRBV25-1 and TRBJ2-7; D not resolved. The V end was cut by 3 bases, the J end by 6 bases, with 3 bases between. Germline V gene sequence: CDR1 MGHDK, CDR2 SYGVNS. CDR3 length: 10 amino acids. The DNA for the CDR3 is TGTGCCAGCAGTGAGCGCGAGCAGTACTTC. This sequence encodes CASSEREQYF.

This clonotype was seen more than once but under ten times. This chain connects TRBV14 to TRBJ2-3; 8 positions match TRBD2. V shed 2 bases, J shed 4 bases, and the junction held 5 bases outside the gene matches. The CDR3 is made up of 15 amino acids. Germline V CDR1 and CDR2: SGHDN, FVKESK. DNA for the CDR3: TGTGCCAGCAGCCAAATCGGGGGGGCTGCAGATACGCAGTATTTT. Translating gives CASSQIGGAADTQYF.